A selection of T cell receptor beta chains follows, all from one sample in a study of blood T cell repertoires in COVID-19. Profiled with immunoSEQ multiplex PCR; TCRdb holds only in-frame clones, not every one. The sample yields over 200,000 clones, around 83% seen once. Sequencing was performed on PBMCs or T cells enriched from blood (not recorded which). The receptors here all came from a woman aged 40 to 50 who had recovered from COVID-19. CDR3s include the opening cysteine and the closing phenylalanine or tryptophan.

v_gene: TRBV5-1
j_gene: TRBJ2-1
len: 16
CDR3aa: CASSLALAGGPSEQFF

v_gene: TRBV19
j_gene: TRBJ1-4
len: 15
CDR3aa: CASNQQGKRSEKLFF

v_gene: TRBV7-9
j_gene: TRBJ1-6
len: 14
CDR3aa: CASTWAGENSPLHF

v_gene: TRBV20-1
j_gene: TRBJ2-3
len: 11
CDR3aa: CSARPMDTQYF

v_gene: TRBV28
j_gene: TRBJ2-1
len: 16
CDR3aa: CASSSPTGGTVNEQFF

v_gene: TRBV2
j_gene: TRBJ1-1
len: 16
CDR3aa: CASSEALQAGNTEAFF

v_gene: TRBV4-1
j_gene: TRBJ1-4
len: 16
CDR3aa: CASSHHRDRINEKLFF

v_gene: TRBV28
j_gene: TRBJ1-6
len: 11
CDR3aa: CASRQTGPLHF

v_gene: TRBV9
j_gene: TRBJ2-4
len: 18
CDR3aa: CASSPRLAGRLAKNIQYF

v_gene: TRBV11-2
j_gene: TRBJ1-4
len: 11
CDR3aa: CASSRNEKLFF

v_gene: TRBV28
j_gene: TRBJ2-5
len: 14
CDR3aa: CASSLSDRMETQYF

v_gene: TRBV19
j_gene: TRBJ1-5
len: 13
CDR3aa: CASSKGETQPQHF

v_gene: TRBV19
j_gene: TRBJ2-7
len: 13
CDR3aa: CASSRDRFNEQYF

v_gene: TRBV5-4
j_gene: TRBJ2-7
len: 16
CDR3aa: CASSSHGTSGAYEQYF

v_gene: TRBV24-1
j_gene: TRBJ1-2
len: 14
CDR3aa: CATSDGQGVYGYTF

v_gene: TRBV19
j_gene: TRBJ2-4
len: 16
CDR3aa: CASSISSGGMENIQYF

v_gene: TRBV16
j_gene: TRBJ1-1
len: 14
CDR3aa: CASSQLTGAIEAFF

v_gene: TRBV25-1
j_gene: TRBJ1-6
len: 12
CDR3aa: CASTGFGSPLHF

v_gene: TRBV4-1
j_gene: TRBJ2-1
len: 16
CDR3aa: CASSQGAGNRLAEQFF

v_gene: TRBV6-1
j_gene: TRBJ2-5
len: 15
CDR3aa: CASSEALAGVETQYF

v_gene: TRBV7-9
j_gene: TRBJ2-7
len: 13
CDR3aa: CASSLRGEEEQYF

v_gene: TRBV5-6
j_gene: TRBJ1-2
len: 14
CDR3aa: CASSLSQGLYGYTF

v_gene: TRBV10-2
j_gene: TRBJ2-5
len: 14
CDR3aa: CASLNYGSSETQYF

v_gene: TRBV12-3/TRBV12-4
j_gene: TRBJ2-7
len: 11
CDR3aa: CASSSFYEQYF

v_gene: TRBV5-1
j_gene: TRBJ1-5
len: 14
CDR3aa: CASSLQVQNQPQHF

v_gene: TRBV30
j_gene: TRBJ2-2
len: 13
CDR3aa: CAWGDYLAGELFF

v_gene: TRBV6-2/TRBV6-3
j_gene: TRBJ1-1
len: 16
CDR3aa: CASSKSPGQGNTEAFF

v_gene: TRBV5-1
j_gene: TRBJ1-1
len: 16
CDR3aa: CASSLAVGTGVFEAFF